A single sample is the source of the 21 T cell receptor beta chains below, sequenced in a study of T cells after yellow fever vaccination (dated by TCRdb to the late 2010s). The receptor library was made with 5' RACE. Sequenced on an Illumina HiSeq 2500. TCRdb reprocessing: public reads trimmed at Q25 with fastp, clones called with MiXCR, in-frame beta chains kept. Records with the same CDR3 protein are collapsed into one entry carrying the most frequent genes and DNA. The sample includes around 400,000 distinct CDR3 sequences, with around 10% observed a single time. The ten largest clones add up to around 18% of the sample. The sample's treatment or condition, from its label and the paper: live attenuated yellow fever vaccine strain. The sequenced sample was PBMCs, obtained on the day of the first yellow fever vaccination. The receptor source for this set is a man aged 18 to 29 who received the YFV17D yellow fever vaccine.

This chain connects TRBV29-1 to TRBJ2-6; D may be TRBD1 (5 bases). Trimming took off 3 bases at V and 1 base at J, with 16 bases between the two ends. This CDR3 contains 17 residues. The germline V gene has CDR1 SQVTM and CDR2 ANQGSEA. The CDR3 DNA sequence: TGCAGCGTTGAGACAGTCGACTGGAAATCTGGGGCCAACGTCCTGACTTTC. This sequence encodes CSVETVDWKSGANVLTF.

This clonotype has only a few counts. The chain uses TRBV4-3 and TRBJ2-7, with D perhaps given as TRBD1 or TRBD2 (5 bases each). Deletions cut 0 bases from V and 1 base from J, with 19 bases between. The CDR3 has 18 residues. The germline CDR1 and CDR2 sequences are LGHNA and YSLEER. The CDR3 coding sequence is TGCGCCAGCAGCCAAGATTTAATTACCGGGACGGCTTCCTACGAGCAGTACTTC. Residues: CASSQDLITGTASYEQYF.

The chain links TRBV11-1 to TRBJ2-3; TRBD2 aligns across 10 bases. Germline lookup yields CDR1 SGHAT and CDR2 FQDESV (reference sequence). With 6 bases clipped from V and 2 bases from J, the junction kept 14 bases outside the gene matches. The length of the CDR3 is 18 residues. The chain's CDR3 is CASRLFGIAGGITDTQYF. CDR3 bases: TGTGCCAGCAGGCTATTCGGCATAGCGGGGGGAATCACAGATACGCAGTATTTT.

The sample holds a few counts of this clonotype. The V and J genes are TRBV20-1 and TRBJ2-2, with D possibly being TRBD2 (6 bases). Germline CDR1 and CDR2: DFQATT and SNEGSKA (reference sequence). The CDR3 covers 14 residues. Trimming removed 3 bases at V and 1 base at J, with 9 bases between. The CDR3 nucleotides read TGCAGTGCTAGGGTGGGGGGGAACACCGGGGAGCTGTTTTTT. Translation gives CSARVGGNTGELFF.

The V call is TRBV5-6, the J call TRBJ2-6; unclear D gene. The CDR3 is made up of 15 amino acids. V was shortened by 4 bases and J by 4 bases, with 12 bases between the two germline ends. CDR1 and CDR2 (germline): SGHDT, YYEEEE. The CDR3 region is CASSPLGYGANVLTF. CDR3 in DNA: TGTGCCAGCAGCCCACTGGGCTACGGGGCCAACGTCCTGACTTTC.

This chain joins TRBV14 and TRBJ1-2, with a possible D match to TRBD1 (6 bases). The germline V gene encodes CDR1 SGHDN and CDR2 FVKESK. CDR3 length: 13 residues. V lost 3 bases and J lost 2, with 7 bases in between. CDR3 coding DNA: TGTGCCAGCAGCCACCAGGGGAACTATGGCTACACCTTC. Its protein is CASSHQGNYGYTF.

This chain uses TRBV7-2 with TRBJ2-3, with 9 bases identical to TRBD1. This CDR3 spans 16 amino acids. V dropped 3 bases and J dropped 5; count of bases not matched to a gene: 9. Germline V CDR1 and CDR2: SGHTA, FQGNSA. CDR3 bases: TGTGCCAGCAGCTTTTCCGGGACAGGGCGAAGAGATACGCAGTATTTT. Protein: CASSFSGTGRRDTQYF.

This clonotype has just a few counts. V gene TRBV5-6 combines with J gene TRBJ2-7; 11 bases are a match to TRBD2. Germline-derived CDR1 and CDR2 are SGHDT and YYEEEE. J gave up 9 bases and V 3 bases, and 2 bases lay outside the gene matches. The CDR3 spans 12 residues. CDR3: CASSYGLAGQYV. As DNA, the CDR3 is TGTGCCAGCAGCTACGGACTAGCGGGGCAGTACGTC.

The chain uses TRBV12-3 or TRBV12-4 and TRBJ2-1; 7 positions agree with TRBD2. This CDR3 is built from 14 residues. The V and J ends lost 2 bases and 11 bases, in that order; junction bases with no gene match: 9. The chain's CDR3 is CASSLTHTSDKQFF. The CDR3 nucleotides are TGTGCCAGCAGTTTAACACACACTAGCGACAAGCAGTTCTTC.

This clonotype was detected a few times. The chain couples TRBV7-9 to TRBJ1-6; D gene uncertain. The germline V and J ends were trimmed by 1 base and 0 bases, with 7 bases remaining between them. From germline, CDR1 is SEHNR and CDR2 FQNEAQ (reference sequence). The CDR3 is made up of 16 amino acids. As DNA, the CDR3 is TGTGCCAGCAGCTTAGTGAGGAGCTCCTATAATTCACCCCTCCACTTT. Encoded protein: CASSLVRSSYNSPLHF.

J is TRBJ2-5 and V is TRBV3-1; D is possibly TRBD1 (6 bases). The germline CDR1 and CDR2 sequences are LGHDT and YNNKEL (reference sequence). V gave up 1 base and J gave up 5 bases, with 14 bases separating them. The CDR3 runs 15 residues. This CDR3 reads CASSQASTGTETQYF. The CDR3 DNA reads as TGTGCCAGCAGCCAAGCCTCAACAGGGACCGAGACCCAGTACTTC.

The rearrangement links TRBV7-9 to TRBJ2-3; no reliable D call. The CDR3 has 13 amino acids. The germline V and J ends were trimmed by 2 bases and 5 bases, with 8 bases remaining between them. Germline CDR1 and CDR2: SEHNR and FQNEAQ (reference sequence). The CDR3 nucleotides read TGTGCCAGCAGCTTAAACTCCAAAGATACGCAGTATTTT. The encoded protein is CASSLNSKDTQYF.

Many counts were recorded for this clonotype. The V and J genes are TRBV23-1 and TRBJ2-7; a possible D gene is TRBD2 (7 bases). TRBV23-1 is filed as an ORF, its function uncertain. This CDR3 comprises 16 residues. Trimming left V 4 bases short and J 7 bases short, with 23 bases between. The CDR3 spells CASSRSGTSEEREQYF. As DNA, the CDR3 is TGCGCCAGCAGTCGCAGCGGGACATCAGAGGAGCGGGAGCAGTACTTC.

The sample holds a few counts of this clonotype. This chain connects TRBV4-3 to TRBJ2-1; D possibly corresponds to TRBD1 (5 bases). Germline V lookup: CDR1 LGHNA, CDR2 YSLEER. The V gene lost 1 base and the J gene lost 3 bases, with 13 bases spanning the gap. The CDR3 covers 16 residues. The CDR3 here is CASSQAPGAVYNEQFF. The CDR3, as DNA: TGCGCCAGCAGCCAAGCCCCTGGGGCAGTCTACAATGAGCAGTTCTTC.

This clonotype was picked up a small number of times. This chain connects TRBV12-3 or TRBV12-4 to TRBJ1-5; TRBD1 matches 7 bases. V lost 6 bases and J lost 3; bases outside the gene matches: 8. This CDR3 spans 15 amino acids. CDR3 DNA: TGTGCCAGCAGACCCGGGACAGCTGACAATCAGCCCCAGCATTTT. Translation gives CASRPGTADNQPQHF.

In its sample, this clonotype was seen a few times. The V and J genes are TRBV7-9 and TRBJ2-7; 8 nucleotides match TRBD1. CDR1 is SEHNR and CDR2 is FQNEAQ in the germline V gene (reference sequence). V shed 0 bases and J 4 bases; nucleotides not matched to a gene: 8. The CDR3 spans 16 residues. The CDR3 is CASSLATGARRYEQYF. In nucleotides, the CDR3 is TGTGCCAGCAGCTTAGCGACAGGGGCTCGGAGGTACGAGCAGTACTTC.

This clonotype was seen a handful of times. The gene calls are TRBV9 and TRBJ2-3; D is perhaps TRBD2 (5 bases). From germline, CDR1 is SGDLS and CDR2 YYNGEE. Trimming took off 0 bases at V and 0 bases at J, with 14 bases between the two ends. The CDR3 has 17 residues. The CDR3 here is CASSVASWRVSTDTQYF. CDR3 nucleotides: TGTGCCAGCAGCGTAGCTAGCTGGCGGGTTAGCACAGATACGCAGTATTTT.

This clonotype was observed many times. This chain connects TRBV7-2 to TRBJ1-5; D remains ambiguous. Germline values: CDR1 SGHTA, CDR2 FQGNSA. The germline V and J ends were trimmed by 3 bases and 4 bases, with 7 bases remaining between them. This CDR3 has 13 amino acids. The CDR3 spells CASSFGENQPQHF. The CDR3 DNA follows: TGTGCCAGCAGCTTCGGGGAGAATCAGCCCCAGCATTTT.

This clonotype was seen many times. This chain links TRBV7-2 with TRBJ2-5, with 9 bases matching TRBD1. The germline CDR1 and CDR2 sequences are SGHTA and FQGNSA. V dropped 4 bases and J dropped 4; count of bases not matched to a gene: 10. The CDR3 is 16 amino acids. CDR3 sequence: CASSSTGTGFLETQYF. CDR3 coding DNA: TGTGCCAGCAGCTCCACCGGGACAGGGTTTCTAGAGACCCAGTACTTC.

The sample holds a few counts of this clonotype. J is TRBJ2-7 and V is TRBV4-3; D uncertain. This CDR3 has 18 residues. V dropped 2 bases and J dropped 5 bases, with 25 bases sitting between them. The germline gives CDR1 LGHNA, CDR2 YSLEER. The CDR3 loop is CASSQSYLQLSSANEQYF. In nucleotides, the CDR3 is TGCGCCAGCAGCCAATCATACTTACAGCTTTCCTCAGCGAACGAGCAGTACTTC.

This clonotype was counted ten times or more. The chain is built from TRBV5-5 and TRBJ1-1, with D possibly matching TRBD1 (5 bases). The CDR3 has 14 amino acids. The ends were cut back, 5 bases at V and 1 base at J, with 12 bases in the middle. Per the germline V gene, CDR1 is SGHKS and CDR2 is YYEKEE (reference sequence). CDR3 loop: CASSATGTNTEAFF. Written as DNA, the CDR3 is TGTGCCAGCAGTGCAACAGGAACGAACACTGAAGCTTTCTTT.